Below, 15 T cell receptor beta chains from the same sample are listed, as sequenced in a study of shared clonotypes between healthy human individuals. Libraries were prepared by immunoSEQ multiplex PCR; TCRdb keeps only in-frame clonotypes and omits some of them. The sample has 100,000 or so clones, around 65% seen once. Sequenced: memory CD8+ T cells sorted from blood. Subset reported: CD45RO+ cells pooled with CCR7-negative TemRA cells. The source of these receptors is a woman aged 25 to 45 in good health.

The V call is TRBV6-6, the J call TRBJ2-7, with a possible D match to TRBD1 (5 bases). Looked up from germline, CDR1 is MNHNY and CDR2 is SVGAGI (reference sequence). V was shortened by 4 bases and J by 2 bases, with 15 bases between the two germline ends. The CDR3 is 15 residues long. The CDR3 sequence is CASSSLGQYPYEQYF. CDR3 nucleotide sequence: TGTGCCAGCAGTTCCCTTGGACAATATCCCTACGAGCAGTACTTC.

The sample holds a few counts of this clone. V and J are TRBV28 and TRBJ2-7, with TRBD2 matching 12 bases. This CDR3 has 15 amino acids. The V gene's germline CDR1 is MDHEN and CDR2 SYDVKM. The V and J ends lost 4 bases and 3 bases, in that order; junction bases with no gene match: 4. The CDR3 region has the DNA TGTGCCAGCAGTTACCGGACTAGCGGGATCTACGAGCAGTACTTC. Protein sequence: CASSYRTSGIYEQYF.

The chain uses TRBV19 and TRBJ2-7, with D possibly called TRBD1 or TRBD2 (5 bases each). Germline V gene sequence: CDR1 LNHDA, CDR2 SQIVND (reference sequence). CDR3 length: 12 residues. CDR3 DNA: TGTGCTACATTGGGGGAATCCTACGAGCAGTACTTC. It translates to CATLGESYEQYF. Full variable domain (outside the CDR3, taken from reference TRBV19 and TRBJ2-7): DGGITQSPKYLFRKEGQNVTLSCEQNLNHDAMYWYRQDPGQGLRLIYYSQIVNDFQKGDIAEGYSVSREKKESFPLTVTSAQKNPTAFYLCATLGESYEQYFGPGTRLTVT.

The genes are TRBV10-2 and TRBJ2-7; TRBD1 aligns across 8 bases. Unmatched junction bases numbered 12, after V lost 6 bases and J lost 5 bases. The CDR3 is 15 amino acids. The germline gives CDR1 WSHSY, CDR2 SAAADI. For the CDR3, the DNA is TGCGCCAGCAGACCCGGACAGGGCCCCCTTAACGAGCAGTACTTC. Residues: CASRPGQGPLNEQYF.

Turning to this clone: The sample holds other DNA sequences that translate to the same CDR3. The genes are TRBV9 and TRBJ2-2; D might be TRBD2 (6 bases). V gave up 6 bases and J gave up 5 bases, with 11 bases separating them. This CDR3 is 13 amino acids long. Germline assignment: CDR1 SGDLS and CDR2 YYNGEE. The CDR3 bases are TGTGCCAGCAACTTTGGGGGGACCGGGGAGCTGTTTTTT. Encoded protein: CASNFGGTGELFF.

The rearrangement joins TRBV11-2 to TRBJ2-7, with 16 positions matching TRBD2. Unmatched junction bases numbered 14, after V lost 5 bases and J lost 7 bases. The CDR3 covers 18 residues. Germline loops: CDR1 SGHAT, CDR2 FQNNGV. As DNA, the CDR3 is TGTGCCAGCAGCCCGGGACTAGCGGGAGGGGAAAGGTTTGTGGAGCAGTACTTC. This gives the protein CASSPGLAGGERFVEQYF.

CDR3 protein: CASSELEAASNEQYF. The DNA of the CDR3 is TGTGCCAGCAGTGAATTGGAAGCCGCTTCAAACGAGCAGTACTTC. This sequence joins TRBV25-1 and TRBJ2-7, with D uncertain. Germline V lookup: CDR1 MGHDK, CDR2 SYGVNS. V was cut by 1 base and J by 5 bases, with 15 bases left in between. The CDR3 is 15 residues long.

For the CDR3, the DNA is TGTGCCAGCTCACCAGTGGACATCCGCTCTGGAAACACCATATATTTT. Translating gives CASSPVDIRSGNTIYF. V and J are TRBV18 and TRBJ1-3, with D perhaps TRBD1 (5 bases). This CDR3 has 16 amino acids. Germline assignment: CDR1 KGHSH and CDR2 LQKENI. Trimming took 2 bases from V and 0 from J, leaving 11 bases between them. The entire variable domain, with the rest obtained from reference TRBV18 and TRBJ1-3, is as follows: NAGVMQNPRHLVRRRGQEARLRCSPMKGHSHVYWYRQLPEEGLKFMVYLQKENIIDESGMPKERFSAEFPKEGPSILRIQQVVRGDSAAYFCASSPVDIRSGNTIYFGEGSWLTVV.

The chain carries TRBV2 and TRBJ2-7; unclear D gene. V shed 1 base and J shed 6 bases, with 7 bases lying between them. Germline V gene lookup returns CDR1 SNHLY and CDR2 FYNNEI. This CDR3 contains 12 residues. The CDR3 sequence is CASSEDVREQYF. The CDR3 region has the DNA TGTGCCAGCAGTGAAGACGTTCGCGAGCAGTACTTC.

This chain joins TRBV10-2 and TRBJ2-7; TRBD2 might be the D (6 bases). The CDR3 length is 15 residues. Germline CDR1 is WSHSY and CDR2 is SAAADI. Trimming pared 0 bases from V and 3 bases from J, leaving 12 bases between. This CDR3 is CASSESGWGDYEQYF. The CDR3 nucleotides are TGCGCCAGCAGTGAGTCTGGGTGGGGGGACTACGAGCAGTACTTC.

This clone was detected only a few times. The chain carries TRBV11-2 and TRBJ2-7; D may be TRBD2 (6 bases). This CDR3 comprises 15 residues. CDR1 and CDR2 (germline): SGHAT, FQNNGV. Trimming left V 1 base short and J 6 bases short, with 16 bases between. This chain's CDR3 is CASSLVLEGGIEQYF. In DNA form, the CDR3 reads TGTGCCAGCAGCTTAGTCTTGGAGGGAGGCATCGAGCAGTACTTC.

This clone was detected only a few times. V is TRBV15 and J is TRBJ2-1; 7 nucleotides agree with TRBD2. Germline V lookup: CDR1 LNHNV, CDR2 YYDKDF (reference sequence). CDR3 length: 15 amino acids. J gave up 7 bases and V 8 bases, and 14 bases lay outside the gene matches. CDR3 in DNA: TGTGCCACCCGGTCCGCGGGAGATGGCGGAAATGAGCAGTTCTTC. Translation gives CATRSAGDGGNEQFF.

The V and J genes are TRBV27 and TRBJ1-1, with unresolved D. CDR1 is MNHEY and CDR2 is SMNVEV in the germline V gene (reference sequence). The V gene lost 4 bases and the J gene lost 6 bases, with 12 bases spanning the gap. CDR3 size: 13 residues. The CDR3 is CASSYDPRAEAFF. Here the CDR3 DNA reads TGTGCCAGCAGTTACGATCCAAGGGCTGAAGCTTTCTTT.

This chain uses TRBV19 with TRBJ1-5; D is perhaps TRBD1 (6 bases). V was shortened by 10 bases and J by 1 base, with 14 bases between the two germline ends. Germline loops: CDR1 LNHDA, CDR2 SQIVND (reference sequence). There are 14 residues in the CDR3. CDR3 residues: CATRPRGSNQPQHF. For the CDR3, the DNA is TGTGCCACCCGCCCCAGGGGAAGCAATCAGCCCCAGCATTTT.

V and J are TRBV6-5 and TRBJ1-1; 7 bases are a match to TRBD1. CDR1 is MNHEY and CDR2 is SVGAGI in the germline V gene. This CDR3 is 14 amino acids long. The V gene end was trimmed by 5 bases and the J gene end by 2 bases; junction bases not matched to a gene: 5. This chain's CDR3 is CASSGTAINTEAFF. The CDR3 DNA reads as TGTGCCAGCAGTGGGACAGCCATAAACACTGAAGCTTTCTTT.